Each of the 17 T cell receptor beta chains below was sequenced from the same sample in a study of blood T cells in healthy people across ages. Alongside a J-beta primer mix, a sample-barcoded 5' primer served in a second PCR lasting roughly 6 to 11 cycles. MiXCR, applied by TCRdb to the 5' RACE reads, yields one record per CDR3 protein. The sample lists around 1,500,000 distinct CDR3 sequences, 35% to 45% occurring once. The sample was blood. These receptors were collected from a woman between 18 and 30 years old in good health.

V gene TRBV25-1 combines with J gene TRBJ2-2, with no clear D. The CDR3 has 11 amino acids. Trimming shortened V by 6 bases and J by 6 bases, and 5 bases separated the two germline ends. Germline CDR1 is MGHDK and CDR2 is SYGVNS. CDR3 residues: CASRSAGELFF. CDR3 in DNA: TGTGCCAGCAGGAGTGCCGGGGAGCTGTTTTTT.

The table lists this clonotype with a count of one. The junction does not match germline at one end; this may be a read error. J is TRBJ2-5 and V is TRBV10-3; either TRBD1 or TRBD2 may fit D (6 bases each). The CDR3 length is 15 residues. Germline CDR1 and CDR2: ENHRY and SYGVKD. CDR3 sequence: CAISESGGATETKYF. The CDR3 DNA reads TGTGCCATCAGTGAGTCCGGGGGCGCTACAGAGACCAAGTACTTC.

There are a few counts of this clonotype. V usage is TRBV4-1 and J usage is TRBJ2-3; D not resolved. The CDR3 has 15 residues. V lost 2 bases to trimming and J lost 3 bases, with 12 bases between them. Germline CDR1 reads MGHRA; CDR2 reads YSYEKL. This CDR3 is CASSQLSLRTDTQYF. CDR3 nucleotides: TGCGCCAGCAGCCAACTTAGCTTAAGGACAGATACGCAGTATTTT.

The chain recombines TRBV7-9 with TRBJ2-3; the match to TRBD2 covers 9 bases. Trimming took 1 base from V and 2 from J; bases not matched to a gene: 7. CDR3 length equals 17 residues. Germline V gene sequence: CDR1 SEHNR, CDR2 FQNEAQ (reference sequence). The CDR3 loop is CASSLDAGTSFTDTQYF. The CDR3 DNA sequence: TGTGCCAGCAGCTTAGACGCCGGGACTAGCTTCACAGATACGCAGTATTTT.

The chain links TRBV6-6 to TRBJ1-2, with a tentative D call TRBD1 (5 bases). In germline, CDR1 is MNHNY, CDR2 SVGAGI (reference sequence). The CDR3 loop spans 16 amino acids. The V end lost 2 bases, the J end lost 2 bases, and 15 bases lay between the germline ends. CDR3 amino acids: CASSYQAGLLNYGYTF. DNA of the CDR3: TGTGCCAGCAGTTACCAGGCAGGGCTCCTAAACTATGGCTACACCTTC.

This clonotype was seen a handful of times. V and J are TRBV24-1 and TRBJ2-6; possible D gene TRBD2, 5 bases. From germline, CDR1 is KGHDR and CDR2 SFDVKD. With 4 bases removed from V and 2 bases from J, the gap between germline ends came to 5 bases. The CDR3 totals 14 residues. The CDR3 spells CATSDGTGANVLTF. DNA of the CDR3: TGTGCCACCAGTGACGGGACTGGGGCCAACGTCCTGACTTTC.

This clonotype has more than one count but fewer than ten. This chain joins TRBV6-5 and TRBJ1-1, with a possible D match to TRBD1 (6 bases). The CDR3 is 15 residues long. V lost 5 bases, J lost 0 bases, and 13 bases lay in between. Germline assignment: CDR1 MNHEY and CDR2 SVGAGI. This chain's CDR3 is CASSNRQVMNTEAFF. In DNA form, the CDR3 reads TGTGCCAGCAGTAACCGACAGGTTATGAACACTGAAGCTTTCTTT.

In its sample, this clonotype was seen a few times. V and J are TRBV7-8 and TRBJ1-5; D possibly corresponds to TRBD1 (6 bases). This CDR3 has 15 amino acids. Per the germline V gene, CDR1 is SGHVS and CDR2 is FQNEAQ. Trimming took off 5 bases at V and 11 bases at J, with 22 bases between the two ends. This chain's CDR3 is CASSPRGSTGHTQHF. Written as DNA, the CDR3 is TGTGCCAGCAGCCCGAGGGGGTCGACGGGGCATACCCAGCATTTT. Combining the CDR3 with reference TRBV7-8 and TRBJ1-5 gives the whole variable domain GAGVSQSPRYKVAKRGQDVALRCDPISGHVSLFWYQQALGQGPEFLTYFQNEAQLDKSGLPSDRFFAERPEGSVSTLKIQRTQQEDSAVYLCASSPRGSTGHTQHFGDGTRLSIL.

This clonotype was observed a handful of times. V gene TRBV24-1 combines with J gene TRBJ2-5; D is tentatively TRBD1 or TRBD2 (5 bases each). Germline V gene lookup returns CDR1 KGHDR and CDR2 SFDVKD. The length of the CDR3 is 13 residues. The V end lost 5 bases, the J end lost 11 bases, and 17 bases lay between the germline ends. CDR3 sequence: CATSAWDPHEQYF. The CDR3 nucleotides are TGTGCCACCAGTGCCTGGGACCCCCATGAGCAGTACTTC.

The rearrangement joins TRBV2 to TRBJ1-1; possible D gene TRBD1, 6 bases. There are 14 residues in the CDR3. Germline V lookup: CDR1 SNHLY, CDR2 FYNNEI. Trimming took 4 bases from V and 6 from J, leaving 15 bases between them. The CDR3 is CASSVTGYIAEAFF. DNA of the CDR3: TGTGCCAGCAGTGTTACAGGGTATATCGCTGAAGCTTTCTTT.

The chain carries TRBV6-5 and TRBJ2-7; 7 nucleotides align to TRBD2. Germline CDR1 and CDR2: MNHEY and SVGAGI. V was pared by 5 bases and J by 8 bases, with 15 bases of the junction left unmatched. The CDR3 sequence is 15 residues long. CDR3: CASSTTGSGSAKQYF. DNA for the CDR3: TGTGCCAGCAGTACAACGGGTAGCGGGTCTGCAAAGCAGTACTTC.

The genes are TRBV6-6 and TRBJ1-2; unclear D gene. Trimming cost V 0 bases and J 3 bases, with 11 bases left between them. The CDR3 contains 15 residues. Germline values: CDR1 MNHNY, CDR2 SVGAGI (reference sequence). The CDR3 region has the DNA TGTGCCAGCAGTTACTCGAATGTGGCAGACTATGGCTACACCTTC. This encodes CASSYSNVADYGYTF.

The DNA of the CDR3 is TGTGCCAGCAGTCGACAGGGGGCGGTAGGGGGGCAGTACTTC. As protein: CASSRQGAVGGQYF. The chain is built from TRBV28 and TRBJ2-7, with 10 bases that match TRBD1. The CDR3 spans 14 residues. The V segment lost 5 bases and the J segment 9 bases; nucleotides outside the gene matches: 10. The germline V gene encodes CDR1 MDHEN and CDR2 SYDVKM.

This clonotype was detected a few times. Compared with germline, one end of the junction differs, possibly owing to a read error. In nucleotides, the CDR3 is TGTGCCAGCAGTTACTCGATGCTCACAGATGCGCAGTATTTT. Residues: CASSYSMLTDAQYF. The chain employs TRBV6-5 and TRBJ2-3; D gene unclear. Looked up from germline, CDR1 is MNHEY and CDR2 is SVGAGI. This CDR3 comprises 14 residues.

The table lists this clonotype with a count of one. This rearrangement joins TRBV18 to TRBJ1-1; 9 positions agree with TRBD1. The V and J ends lost 3 bases and 1 base, in that order; junction bases with no gene match: 6. CDR1 and CDR2 (germline): KGHSH, LQKENI. CDR3 length equals 16 residues. This CDR3 is CASSPTTDRGNTEAFF. The CDR3 DNA follows: TGTGCCAGCTCACCGACTACGGACAGGGGGAACACTGAAGCTTTCTTT.

The chain employs TRBV20-1 and TRBJ1-2; possible D gene TRBD1, 6 bases. In germline, CDR1 is DFQATT, CDR2 SNEGSKA (reference sequence). V was pared by 4 bases and J by 7 bases, with 13 bases between. The CDR3 is 12 amino acids. DNA for the CDR3: TGCAGTGCTACCGGGGGCGCCGGTGGCTACACCTTC. It yields the protein CSATGGAGGYTF.

This clonotype was seen only a few times. It may be a read error: a sequence one base away is much more abundant. The genes are TRBV29-1 and TRBJ2-7; D perhaps matches TRBD1 (5 bases). The CDR3 has 13 residues. The germline gives CDR1 SQVTM, CDR2 ANQGSEA. With 3 bases removed from V and 7 bases from J, the gap between germline ends came to 16 bases. CDR3 sequence: CSVENRQSNEQYF. Here the CDR3 DNA reads TGCAGCGTTGAGAATCGACAGAGCAATGAGCAGTACTTC.